The source of this T cell receptor (beta chain) is a study of blood T cell repertoires in COVID-19. Profiling relied on immunoSEQ multiplex PCR, and the TCRdb table lists in-frame clones only, not all of them. Here the sample spans about 160,000 clones, 80% to 95% being singletons. The germline CDR1 and CDR2 sequences are SGHTA and FQGNSA. Trimming cost V 5 bases and J 4 bases, with 11 bases left between them. The CDR3 is made up of 13 amino acids. The receptor was derived from a woman between 50 and 59 years old with acute or convalescent COVID-19. The rearrangement links TRBV7-2 to TRBJ1-2; a possible D gene is TRBD1 (6 bases). Material for sequencing was peripheral blood. CDR3 sequence (DNA): TGTGCCAGCAGCCCAGGACAGCTCTATGGCTACACCTTC. It codes for CASSPGQLYGYTF.